This paragraph covers one TCR beta chain sequence. Antigen specificity is unknown. All of the isolated RNA was reverse transcribed, so expressed TCRB transcripts were sequenced. Some clones are missing from TCRdb's copy, which holds only in-frame ones; the method was immunoSEQ multiplex PCR. The sample gives 310,000 or so clones, around 9% of which show up once; 1% is in the top ten. The data were taken from a study of beta chain features in type 1 diabetes. On the study more broadly: Healthy donors and patients showed comparable age, gender and cell yields. Study outcomes and limitations: In every one of the four CD4+ subsets, TCRB CDR3s were moderately but significantly shorter in Type 1 diabetes patients.

With 1 base clipped from V and 2 bases from J, the junction kept 7 bases outside the gene matches. Germline V gene lookup returns CDR1 SGHAT and CDR2 FQNNGV. The CDR3 runs to 17 residues. The chain uses TRBV11-2 and TRBJ2-5; 10 bases are shared with TRBD2. The origin of this receptor is a man aged 30 to 45 with type 1 diabetes. The sequenced material came from central memory CD4+ T cells from blood. The CDR3 DNA follows: TGTGCCAGCAGCTTAGGATCGCTAGCGGGGGTTCAAGAGACCCAGTACTTC. As protein: CASSLGSLAGVQETQYF.